This TCR beta chain is from a study of spatial heterogeneity in lung cancer (dated by TCRdb to about 2019). About the full investigation: More beta-chain than alpha-chain transcripts were consistently detected, likely reflecting higher beta-chain transcript abundance. In the raw uncorrected reads, each unique combination of TCR and UMI appeared on average more than ten times. TCR alpha and beta repertoires were quantitatively compared across multiple tumor regions, matched nontumor lung and blood in non-small cell lung cancer. Nonsynonymous mutation counts, determined by whole-exome sequencing of tumor tissue, were related to features of the TCR repertoire. At surgery, hundreds of tumor regions, roughly 62 matched nontumor lung samples and 56 PBMC samples were TCR-sequenced for both alpha and beta chains. The research as a whole found: Ubiquitous expanded tumor TCRs were found in blood more often at tumor resection than at routine follow-up. Additional single-cell paired TCR alpha and beta sequencing was considered necessary to confirm, at a functional level, the hypothesis that regional TCRs recognize regional mutations.

The receptor library was made with 5' RACE. The instrument was a NextSeq 500. The TCR library protocol attached a unique molecular identifier to each TCR cDNA molecule to allow correction of PCR and sequencing errors. The study's processing was this. Decombinator tools were used for TCR identification, UMI-based error correction and CDR3 extraction. TCRs above a frequency of 2 per 1,000, corresponding to the top 1% of the tumor frequency distribution, were defined as expanded. Rényi diversity was computed with the R vegan package after subsampling each repertoire 100 times to 5,000 TCRs. CDR3 similarity networks were built from amino acid triplet string-kernel similarity, connecting CDR3s with pairwise similarity above 0.82. TCRdb trimmed public reads at Q25 via fastp, called clones via MiXCR and kept in-frame beta chains. Every CDR3 protein is listed once, alongside the most common genes and DNA of its rows. TCRdb's processing, not the authors', yielded these V and J calls. Across this sample there are about 44,000 distinct CDR3 sequences, with about 13% seen only once. 55% to 70% of the sample is in the top ten clones.

This specimen's time point label, per the study, means: sample taken at primary tumor resection. The donors were 72 patients from the lung TRACERx cohort who had early-stage, untreated non-small cell lung cancer. For TCR sequencing, whole RNA was extracted from tumor and nontumor lung tissue, or from cryopreserved PBMC samples, and no cell sorting was done. Only patients with enough RNA available from two or more tumor regions were chosen for TCR sequencing. CDR1 and CDR2 (MRHNA, SNTAGT) derive from the germline V gene. The trim is 3 bases for V and 0 bases for J, with a gap of 12 bases between the germline ends. Including the terminal cysteine and phenylalanine, the CDR3 comprises 15 residues. Of all the DNA, just the CDR3 is kept, 45 bases in frame from base 1. As regards this clonotype: It has no known antigen specificity. It has no much larger one-base neighbor in the sample; base qualities were not kept.

The TCR was taken from a male donor with early-stage non-small cell lung cancer. The V gene is TRBV6-4 and the J gene is TRBJ2-7, and TRBD1 may be the D gene, going by 5 matching bases. This material consisted of PBMCs, taken at surgery. The CDR3 reads as follows: CASSELQAISYEQYF. The DNA sequence follows: TGTGCCAGCAGTGAACTACAGGCGATCTCCTACGAGCAGTACTTC.